The rows below give T cell receptor beta chains drawn from one sample of a study of T cell responses to AZD1222 COVID-19 vaccine. Measured with immunoSEQ multiplex PCR; TCRdb has only the in-frame clones, and not every one. Of 65,000 to 80,000 clones in the sample, about 90% were seen once. This specimen consisted of peripheral blood, obtained on day 0 of MenACWY control vaccination. These TCRs come from an adult in good health. Each CDR3 is given with its conserved first and last residue. The order of the fields is V gene, D gene, J gene, clone size, CDR3 protein, CDR3 DNA. The D gene is left open where the match is weak. Only part of the rows carry a size: once, few, many, or a class if the clone is expanded.

TRBV7-2,-,TRBJ2-7,-,CASSLEAMDSYEQYF,TGTGCCAGCAGCTTAGAAGCGATGGACTCCTACGAGCAGTACTTC
TRBV7-2,TRBD1,TRBJ2-7,-,CASSPGTGSHEQYF,TGTGCCAGCAGCCCCGGGACAGGGTCCCACGAGCAGTACTTC
TRBV28,TRBD1,TRBJ2-7,-,CASRYRGEDPRGQYF,TGTGCCAGCAGATACAGGGGGGAGGACCCTCGGGGGCAGTACTTC
TRBV11-2,-,TRBJ1-5,-,CASSLVGDFRQPQHF,TGTGCCAGCAGCTTAGTGGGGGACTTTCGGCAGCCCCAGCATTTT
TRBV5-1,-,TRBJ1-2,-,CASSLTTLGDGYTF,TGCGCCAGCAGCTTGACAACCCTGGGAGATGGCTACACCTTC
TRBV6-6,TRBD1,TRBJ1-4,once,CASSYGTGLDEKLFF,TGTGCCAGCAGTTACGGGACAGGGTTGGATGAAAAACTGTTTTTT
TRBV28,-,TRBJ2-3,-,CASSLTEVGVGDTQYF,TGTGCCAGCAGTTTAACCGAAGTGGGGGTGGGAGATACGCAGTATTTT
TRBV18,-,TRBJ1-1,-,CASSPEENTEAFF,TGTGCCAGCTCACCGGAGGAGAACACTGAAGCTTTCTTT
TRBV11-2,-,TRBJ2-7,few,CASSLLAGEQYF,TGTGCCAGCAGCTTGCTGGCTGGCGAGCAGTACTTC
TRBV5-5,-,TRBJ2-7,-,CASSPKGVQASYEQYF,TGTGCCAGCAGCCCTAAGGGGGTGCAGGCCTCCTACGAGCAGTACTTC
TRBV5-4,-,TRBJ2-7,-,CASSPGGGIGGFEQYF,TGTGCCAGCAGCCCCGGAGGGGGTATTGGGGGATTCGAGCAGTACTTC
TRBV7-2,-,TRBJ1-5,-,CASSHGDQGPQHF,TGTGCCAGCAGCCACGGCGACCAGGGACCCCAGCATTTT
TRBV7-9,-,TRBJ2-1,-,CASSSDGGKNEQFF,TGTGCCAGCAGCTCGGACGGGGGCAAGAATGAGCAGTTCTTC
TRBV4-3,TRBD2,TRBJ2-3,-,CASSQGVAGSVTDTQYF,TGCGCCAGCAGCCAAGGGGTAGCGGGGAGCGTCACAGATACGCAGTATTTT
TRBV7-2,-,TRBJ2-7,once,CASSLPSDYEQYF,TGTGCCAGCAGCTTACCTAGCGACTACGAGCAGTACTTC
TRBV11-2,-,TRBJ1-2,once,CASSSAVNYGYTF,TGTGCCAGCAGCTCCGCGGTTAACTATGGCTACACCTTC
TRBV15,-,TRBJ2-6,once,CATSRAGTGSSGANVLTF,TGTGCCACCAGCAGAGCCGGGACCGGGTCCTCTGGGGCCAACGTCCTGACTTTC
TRBV30,-,TRBJ1-5,-,CAWSESGRGNSNQPQHF,TGTGCCTGGAGTGAATCCGGTAGGGGAAATAGCAATCAGCCCCAGCATTTT
TRBV19,-,TRBJ1-5,-,CASSIVPQPQHF,TGTGCCAGTAGTATAGTCCCCCAGCCCCAGCATTTT
TRBV10-1,-,TRBJ2-1,-,CASSETPVDEQFF,TGCGCCAGCAGTGAAACTCCGGTGGATGAGCAGTTCTTC
TRBV6-1,TRBD1,TRBJ2-2,-,CASSEQGEVTGELFF,TGTGCCAGCAGTGAACAGGGGGAAGTGACCGGGGAGCTGTTTTTT
TRBV5-1,TRBD1,TRBJ1-4,-,CASSTGQGRSTNEKLFF,TGCGCCAGCAGCACGGGACAGGGGAGGTCAACTAATGAAAAACTGTTTTTT